This T cell receptor beta chain was recorded in a study of T cells in Graves' hyperthyroidism and ophthalmopathy. Whole-study results and caveats: Onset of ophthalmopathy came a median around 6.5 months after the model predicted it. Clonotypes that were expanded in thyroid above 0.001 mostly appeared in blood too.

The CDR3 spans 15 residues. CDR1 and CDR2 (germline): SEHNR, FQNEAQ (reference sequence). V shed 4 bases, J shed 2 bases, and the junction held 3 bases outside the gene matches. TCR beta CDR3 regions were amplified from RNA. Researchers ran a first-round RT-PCR on the TCR CDR3 using the HTBI primer set. TCRdb recomputed calls from the multiplex PCR reads with MiXCR, one row per CDR3 protein. The table lists hundreds of thousands of distinct CDR3 sequences, under 15% of them singletons, with approximately 13% in the top ten. This clonotype was detected a few times. Its antigen is still unknown. The genes are TRBV7-9 and TRBJ2-3, with 10 nucleotides matching TRBD1. The specimen was blood. The sequence came from a young man with Graves' ophthalmopathy. The CDR3 bases are TGTGCCAGCAGCTCTGGGACAGGGGTCACAGATACGCAGTATTTT. This encodes CASSSGTGVTDTQYF.